The present entry profiles one TCR beta chain with its context. What it binds is unknown. The sample belongs to a study of cytomegalovirus exposure and HLA in healthy donors. Study-level points and caveats: In most subjects, TCR beta sequences reportedly gave accurate predictions of HLA-A and HLA-B alleles. Generally TCR sequences proved uncommon, though certain public TCRs appeared in numerous donors.

PCR primers comprised 60 Vbeta and 13 Jbeta primers. Libraries were prepared by immunoSEQ multiplex PCR; TCRdb keeps only in-frame clonotypes and omits some of them. The table shows about 130,000 clones, with 77% occurring only once. The sequencing input was PBMCs. The source of this sequence is a male donor in good health and CMV-seropositive.

In DNA, the CDR3 is TGTGCCAGCGGGGACAGGGGACGGGTTTATTCACCCCTCCACTTT. It specifies CASGDRGRVYSPLHF. The rearrangement joins TRBV28 to TRBJ1-6, with TRBD1 matching over 10 bases. The germline V gene has CDR1 MDHEN and CDR2 SYDVKM. J was trimmed by 8 bases and V by 8 bases; bases with no gene match: 9. The CDR3 loop spans 15 amino acids. Full variable domain (rest looked up from reference TRBV28 and TRBJ1-6): DVKVTQSSRYLVKRTGEKVFLECVQDMDHENMFWYRQDPGLGLRLIYFSYDVKMKEKGDIPEGYSVSREKKERFSLILESASTNQTSMYLCASGDRGRVYSPLHFGNGTRLTVT.